A selection of T cell receptor beta chains follows, all from one sample in a study of blood T cell repertoires in COVID-19. The assay was immunoSEQ multiplex PCR, and TCRdb's table has in-frame clones only and misses some. The sample comprises roughly 200,000 clones, roughly 85% of which are singletons, and roughly 8.2% rests with the top ten. The sequenced material came from peripheral blood. These TCRs come from a woman in her sixties with acute or convalescent COVID-19. The CDR3 runs from the conserved cysteine through the conserved F or W. A D gene is named only where the DNA matches it firmly. Clone size appears in some rows only: once, few, many, or a class for an expanded clone.

d_gene: NA; v_gene: TRBV11-2; abundance: NA; j_gene: TRBJ2-2; CDR3aa: CASSWQTGTGELFF; CDR3nt: TGTGCCAGCAGCTGGCAGACAGGAACCGGGGAGCTGTTTTTT
d_gene: TRBD1; v_gene: TRBV5-1; abundance: NA; j_gene: TRBJ2-5; CDR3aa: CASSLGDREETQYF; CDR3nt: TGCGCCAGCAGCTTGGGGGACAGAGAAGAGACCCAGTACTTC
d_gene: TRBD1; v_gene: TRBV27; abundance: NA; j_gene: TRBJ2-7; CDR3aa: CASSPRGTGMREQYF; CDR3nt: TGTGCCAGCTCCCCTAGGGGGACAGGGATGCGAGAGCAGTACTTC
d_gene: TRBD2; v_gene: TRBV15; abundance: NA; j_gene: TRBJ2-1; CDR3aa: CATSRAEGLAVYNEQFF; CDR3nt: TGTGCCACCAGCAGAGCGGAAGGACTAGCGGTTTACAATGAGCAGTTCTTC
d_gene: NA; v_gene: TRBV19; abundance: few; j_gene: TRBJ2-2; CDR3aa: CASSMGLITGELFF; CDR3nt: TGTGCCAGTAGTATGGGACTGATCACCGGGGAGCTGTTTTTT
d_gene: NA; v_gene: TRBV5-4; abundance: NA; j_gene: TRBJ2-3; CDR3aa: CASSPGLPSTDTQYF; CDR3nt: TGTGCCAGCAGTCCGGGACTTCCTAGCACAGATACGCAGTATTTT
d_gene: NA; v_gene: TRBV12-5; abundance: NA; j_gene: TRBJ2-1; CDR3aa: CASGQSSGSRFF; CDR3nt: TGTGCTAGTGGCCAAAGCAGCGGTTCTCGGTTCTTC
d_gene: NA; v_gene: TRBV7-9; abundance: NA; j_gene: TRBJ1-2; CDR3aa: CASSLETGRYYGYTF; CDR3nt: TGTGCCAGCAGCTTAGAGACAGGCCGCTACTATGGCTACACCTTC
d_gene: NA; v_gene: TRBV5-1; abundance: NA; j_gene: TRBJ2-3; CDR3aa: CASQRSDTQYF; CDR3nt: TGCGCCAGCCAACGTAGCGATACGCAGTATTTT
d_gene: TRBD1; v_gene: TRBV30; abundance: NA; j_gene: TRBJ1-2; CDR3aa: CAWSERTGHGYTF; CDR3nt: TGTGCCTGGAGTGAACGGACAGGCCATGGCTACACCTTC
d_gene: TRBD2; v_gene: TRBV11-2; abundance: NA; j_gene: TRBJ2-5; CDR3aa: CASSLVGDYLETQYF; CDR3nt: TGTGCCAGCAGCCTGGTAGGGGACTACCTAGAGACCCAGTACTTC
d_gene: NA; v_gene: TRBV5-1; abundance: NA; j_gene: TRBJ2-2; CDR3aa: CASSEGAGLTGELFF; CDR3nt: TGCGCCAGCAGCGAGGGAGCGGGTCTCACCGGGGAGCTGTTTTTT
d_gene: TRBD1; v_gene: TRBV19; abundance: NA; j_gene: TRBJ1-2; CDR3aa: CASSIAGTGDGYTF; CDR3nt: TGTGCCAGTAGTATTGCAGGGACAGGGGATGGCTACACCTTC
d_gene: NA; v_gene: TRBV5-5; abundance: NA; j_gene: TRBJ2-3; CDR3aa: CASSHTSRTDTQYF; CDR3nt: TGTGCCAGCAGCCATACTAGCCGCACAGATACGCAGTATTTT
d_gene: TRBD2; v_gene: TRBV14; abundance: NA; j_gene: TRBJ2-1; CDR3aa: CASSQRASGAYNEQFF; CDR3nt: TGTGCCAGCAGCCAAAGGGCTAGCGGGGCCTACAATGAGCAGTTCTTC
d_gene: TRBD2; v_gene: TRBV2; abundance: NA; j_gene: TRBJ2-3; CDR3aa: CASRGGRPSDTQYF; CDR3nt: TGTGCCAGCAGGGGGGGGAGACCCTCGGATACGCAGTATTTT
d_gene: NA; v_gene: TRBV4-2; abundance: NA; j_gene: TRBJ2-5; CDR3aa: CASSQEYQGGPNQETQYF; CDR3nt: TGTGCCAGCAGCCAAGAATACCAGGGGGGTCCCAACCAAGAGACCCAGTACTTC
d_gene: TRBD1; v_gene: TRBV9; abundance: NA; j_gene: TRBJ1-2; CDR3aa: CASSSGTGAYSNYGYTF; CDR3nt: TGTGCCAGCAGCAGCGGGACAGGGGCTTATTCTAACTATGGCTACACCTTC
d_gene: NA; v_gene: TRBV2; abundance: NA; j_gene: TRBJ2-5; CDR3aa: CASSGDYQETQYF; CDR3nt: TGTGCCAGCAGTGGTGACTACCAAGAGACCCAGTACTTC
d_gene: NA; v_gene: TRBV5-6; abundance: NA; j_gene: TRBJ1-2; CDR3aa: CATKGVNYGYTF; CDR3nt: TGTGCCACGAAGGGGGTTAACTATGGCTACACCTTC
d_gene: NA; v_gene: TRBV28; abundance: NA; j_gene: TRBJ1-5; CDR3aa: CASSFTGKQPQHF; CDR3nt: TGTGCCAGCAGTTTTACAGGGAAGCAGCCCCAGCATTTT
d_gene: NA; v_gene: TRBV6-2/TRBV6-3; abundance: once; j_gene: TRBJ2-7; CDR3aa: CASSYPRGRGTAYEQYF; CDR3nt: TGTGCCAGCAGTTACCCGAGAGGGCGGGGAACAGCCTACGAGCAGTACTTC
d_gene: NA; v_gene: TRBV2; abundance: NA; j_gene: TRBJ2-2; CDR3aa: CASSELRSTGELFF; CDR3nt: TGTGCCAGCAGTGAACTCCGGAGCACCGGGGAGCTGTTTTTT
d_gene: NA; v_gene: TRBV28; abundance: NA; j_gene: TRBJ1-5; CDR3aa: CASSSPSGNQPQHF; CDR3nt: TGTGCCAGCAGTTCGCCCTCAGGGAATCAGCCCCAGCATTTT
d_gene: TRBD2; v_gene: TRBV20-1; abundance: NA; j_gene: TRBJ2-3; CDR3aa: CSASRLAGGLADTQYF; CDR3nt: TGCAGTGCTAGTAGGCTAGCGGGAGGGTTGGCAGATACGCAGTATTTT
d_gene: TRBD2; v_gene: TRBV7-6; abundance: NA; j_gene: TRBJ2-5; CDR3aa: CASSLGVGRGASETQYF; CDR3nt: TGTGCCAGCAGCTTGGGTGTTGGGCGGGGGGCATCGGAGACCCAGTACTTC
d_gene: TRBD1; v_gene: TRBV5-1; abundance: NA; j_gene: TRBJ1-5; CDR3aa: CASSPDRGHQPQHF; CDR3nt: TGCGCCAGCAGCCCGGACAGGGGGCACCAGCCCCAGCATTTT
d_gene: NA; v_gene: TRBV7-2; abundance: NA; j_gene: TRBJ1-3; CDR3aa: CASSDRPSGNTIYF; CDR3nt: TGTGCCAGCAGCGACAGACCCTCTGGAAACACCATATATTTT
d_gene: NA; v_gene: TRBV19; abundance: NA; j_gene: TRBJ1-5; CDR3aa: CASSITHSNQPQHF; CDR3nt: TGTGCCAGTAGTATCACACATAGCAATCAGCCCCAGCATTTT
d_gene: NA; v_gene: TRBV28; abundance: NA; j_gene: TRBJ1-5; CDR3aa: CASSSDRRYSNQPQHF; CDR3nt: TGTGCCAGCAGCTCCGACAGGAGATATAGCAATCAGCCCCAGCATTTT
d_gene: NA; v_gene: TRBV5-5; abundance: NA; j_gene: TRBJ2-1; CDR3aa: CASSRWGGEQFF; CDR3nt: TGTGCCAGCAGTCGATGGGGCGGTGAGCAGTTCTTC
d_gene: TRBD1; v_gene: TRBV6-5; abundance: NA; j_gene: TRBJ1-5; CDR3aa: CASSYTGGSNQPQHF; CDR3nt: TGTGCCAGCAGTTACACAGGGGGTAGCAATCAGCCCCAGCATTTT
d_gene: NA; v_gene: TRBV30; abundance: NA; j_gene: TRBJ2-3; CDR3aa: CAWERTSDTQYF; CDR3nt: TGTGCCTGGGAGAGGACATCGGATACGCAGTATTTT
d_gene: NA; v_gene: TRBV3-1/TRBV3-2; abundance: NA; j_gene: TRBJ2-3; CDR3aa: CASSHLADGTDTQYF; CDR3nt: TGTGCCAGCAGCCACTTAGCGGATGGCACAGATACGCAGTATTTT
d_gene: TRBD1; v_gene: TRBV5-1; abundance: once; j_gene: TRBJ2-3; CDR3aa: CASSFGQGATDTQYF; CDR3nt: TGCGCCAGCAGCTTCGGACAGGGGGCGACAGATACGCAGTATTTT
d_gene: NA; v_gene: TRBV11-2; abundance: NA; j_gene: TRBJ1-1; CDR3aa: CASSLGAFEAFF; CDR3nt: TGTGCCAGCAGCTTAGGGGCTTTTGAAGCTTTCTTT
d_gene: TRBD2; v_gene: TRBV24-1; abundance: NA; j_gene: TRBJ2-4; CDR3aa: CATSDPSAGGGNIQYF; CDR3nt: TGTGCCACCAGTGATCCCTCAGCGGGAGGGGGAAACATTCAGTACTTC
d_gene: NA; v_gene: TRBV5-1; abundance: NA; j_gene: TRBJ2-1; CDR3aa: CASSRDSAYNEQFF; CDR3nt: TGCGCCAGCAGCCGGGACTCGGCTTACAATGAGCAGTTCTTC
d_gene: NA; v_gene: TRBV5-1; abundance: NA; j_gene: TRBJ2-3; CDR3aa: CASSLAPETDTQYF; CDR3nt: TGCGCCAGCAGCTTGGCCCCGGAGACAGATACGCAGTATTTT
d_gene: NA; v_gene: TRBV3-1/TRBV3-2; abundance: once; j_gene: TRBJ2-1; CDR3aa: CASSQDNLGREQFF; CDR3nt: TGTGCCAGCAGCCAAGATAATCTAGGTCGAGAGCAGTTCTTC
d_gene: NA; v_gene: TRBV19; abundance: NA; j_gene: TRBJ2-1; CDR3aa: CASSIGALVGDNEQFF; CDR3nt: TGTGCCAGTAGTATAGGTGCACTAGTCGGAGACAATGAGCAGTTCTTC
d_gene: TRBD2; v_gene: TRBV6-2/TRBV6-3; abundance: NA; j_gene: TRBJ2-1; CDR3aa: CASSYSSSGTYNEQFF; CDR3nt: TGTGCCAGCAGTTACTCGAGCAGCGGGACCTACAATGAGCAGTTCTTC
d_gene: TRBD2; v_gene: TRBV29-1; abundance: NA; j_gene: TRBJ2-1; CDR3aa: CSVGLGTSVYNEQFF; CDR3nt: TGCAGCGTTGGACTCGGGACTAGCGTTTACAATGAGCAGTTCTTC
d_gene: NA; v_gene: TRBV6-5; abundance: NA; j_gene: TRBJ1-4; CDR3aa: CASSPGQGWEKLFF; CDR3nt: TGTGCCAGCAGTCCTGGGCAGGGCTGGGAAAAACTGTTTTTT
d_gene: TRBD2; v_gene: TRBV4-2; abundance: few; j_gene: TRBJ2-7; CDR3aa: CASSRESSTSVQYEQYF; CDR3nt: TGTGCCAGCAGCCGCGAGAGCTCGACTAGCGTACAGTACGAGCAGTACTTC
d_gene: TRBD1; v_gene: TRBV7-8; abundance: once; j_gene: TRBJ1-1; CDR3aa: CASSLPRTGLNTEAFF; CDR3nt: TGTGCCAGCAGCTTACCTCGGACAGGCCTGAACACTGAAGCTTTCTTT
d_gene: TRBD1; v_gene: TRBV14; abundance: NA; j_gene: TRBJ1-1; CDR3aa: CASSQDWGSGRYMRGHSEAFF; CDR3nt: TGTGCCAGCAGCCAAGATTGGGGAAGCGGGAGATACATGAGGGGGCATAGTGAAGCTTTCTTT